These T cell receptor beta chains were read from a single sample in a study of T cell changes during pregnancy in multiple sclerosis. Some clones are missing from TCRdb's copy, which holds only in-frame ones; the method was immunoSEQ multiplex PCR. The data show over 55,000 clones, about 90% seen once. The sequenced sample was peripheral blood, obtained in the first trimester of pregnancy. Receptor source: a female donor with multiple sclerosis, enrolled in a pregnancy study. Each CDR3 is given with its conserved first and last residue. D genes are given only for firm matches. Where a row states a size, it is once, few, many or the class of an expanded clone; other rows omit it.

CDR3 DNA,CDR3 protein,clone size,V gene,J gene,D gene
TGCGCCAGCAGTCAATCCGCCTTAGCGGGCTACTACGAGCAGTACTTC,CASSQSALAGYYEQYF,-,TRBV23-1,TRBJ2-7,TRBD2
TGTGCCAGTAGTATCCCGGGACAGGGGTTAAATGAGCAGTTCTTC,CASSIPGQGLNEQFF,-,TRBV19,TRBJ2-1,TRBD1
TGTGCCAGCAGCAAGACAGATACCGGGGCCAACGTCCTGACTTTC,CASSKTDTGANVLTF,-,TRBV11-2,TRBJ2-6,-
TGCGCCAGCAGCTTTCGACTAGCGGAGGATGAGCAGTTCTTC,CASSFRLAEDEQFF,-,TRBV5-1,TRBJ2-1,TRBD2
TGTGCCAGCATTACAGGGAAGACTAACTATGGCTACACCTTC,CASITGKTNYGYTF,-,TRBV6-6,TRBJ1-2,-
TGTGCCATCAGTGAGGGACAGTCTACCACTGAAGCTTTCTTT,CAISEGQSTTEAFF,-,TRBV10-3,TRBJ1-1,-
TGTGCCAGCAGCAGGGGGCGATCCTACGAGCAGTACTTC,CASSRGRSYEQYF,-,TRBV27,TRBJ2-7,TRBD1
TGTGCCAGCAGTTCACAGGGGGATCAGGGTGAGCAGTTCTTC,CASSSQGDQGEQFF,once,TRBV6-4,TRBJ2-1,TRBD1
TGTGCCAGTACGGATTGGGAGGGCGGTCAAGCTTTCTTT,CASTDWEGGQAFF,few,TRBV19,TRBJ1-1,-
TGTGCCAGTAGTATAGATGCCCTTGGCGGAACCTACGAGCAGTACTTC,CASSIDALGGTYEQYF,-,TRBV19,TRBJ2-7,-
TGTGCCAGCAGCCAAGTAGGGACAGGGGGCGAAGGGGAAAAACTGTTTTTT,CASSQVGTGGEGEKLFF,-,TRBV4-2,TRBJ1-4,TRBD1
TGTGCCAGCAGTTGGGCCCCGAACACTGAAGCTTTCTTT,CASSWAPNTEAFF,-,TRBV27,TRBJ1-1,-
TGTGCCAGCAGCCAACGGGACAGGTCCTACGAGCAGTACTTC,CASSQRDRSYEQYF,-,TRBV7-9,TRBJ2-7,TRBD1
TGTGCCAGTAGTATGGGACTAGTTACAGATACGCAGTATTTT,CASSMGLVTDTQYF,-,TRBV19,TRBJ2-3,TRBD2
TGTGCCAGCAGTTTATTGGATCTCCGGACTGAGCACGTTTTGAGAGCGCAGTATTTT,CASSLLDLRTEHVLRAQYF,-,TRBV28,TRBJ2-3,-
TGTGCCAGCGGCGGGGGGCTTTTGCTGTTTTTT,CASGGGLLLFF,-,TRBV6-1,TRBJ1-4,-
TGTGCCAGCAGCCCCCACCTAGCGGGGTCCAACTACGAGCAGTACTTC,CASSPHLAGSNYEQYF,-,TRBV9,TRBJ2-7,TRBD2
TGTGCCAGCAGCCAGGAGCTACTAGCGAGCACCGGGGAGCTGTTTTTT,CASSQELLASTGELFF,-,TRBV14,TRBJ2-2,TRBD2
TGTGCCAGCAGCCCGGCTGGGCGCACAGATACGCAGTATTTT,CASSPAGRTDTQYF,-,TRBV7-8,TRBJ2-3,-
TGTGCCAGCAGCATACTCAGGGTAGGGGGCACAGATACGCAGTATTTT,CASSILRVGGTDTQYF,-,TRBV5-6,TRBJ2-3,-
TGCGCCAGCAGCTCCCGGGGGGAGTGGACAGATACGCAGTATTTT,CASSSRGEWTDTQYF,-,TRBV5-1,TRBJ2-3,TRBD2
TGTGCCAGTAGCCCATCGCAGGGGACTGGGGCCAACGTCCTGACTTTC,CASSPSQGTGANVLTF,-,TRBV19,TRBJ2-6,-
TGTGCCAGCAGCCCAGGAGGCCGCGGGGAAAAACTGTTTTTT,CASSPGGRGEKLFF,-,TRBV5-4,TRBJ1-4,-
TGTGCCAGCAGCCTACTTACTAGCGGGAGCACAGATACGCAGTATTTT,CASSLLTSGSTDTQYF,-,TRBV11-2,TRBJ2-3,TRBD2
TGTGCCAGCAGCCCGGGACTAGCGGGAGGGCCACCGTTCTTC,CASSPGLAGGPPFF,-,TRBV6-1,TRBJ2-1,TRBD2
TGTGCCAGCAGTCTTAGACTAGCGGGAGCTGGGGGGACACAAGAGACCCAGTACTTC,CASSLRLAGAGGTQETQYF,-,TRBV27,TRBJ2-5,TRBD2
TGTGCCACCGGGGAGTACTTTTCTTTCTCTGGGGCCAACGTCCTGACTTTC,CATGEYFSFSGANVLTF,-,TRBV28,TRBJ2-6,-
TGTGCCAGCAGCCAGAGGACTGTCTCCTACGAGCAGTACTTC,CASSQRTVSYEQYF,once,TRBV14,TRBJ2-7,-
TGTGCCAGCAGTGCGGGAGAAGGTCAGACAGATACGCAGTATTTT,CASSAGEGQTDTQYF,many,TRBV6-1,TRBJ2-3,-
TGTGCCAGCAGCGTAAGTTCCATGGGAGGGTCAGGCTACACCTTC,CASSVSSMGGSGYTF,-,TRBV9,TRBJ1-2,-
TGTGCCTCCTCCGTCCCGGGACAGGGATTCGCATACCTGAACACTGAAGCTTTCTTT,CASSVPGQGFAYLNTEAFF,-,TRBV30,TRBJ1-1,TRBD1
TGTGCCAGCAGTGTACAAGGGGCTGGGTACGAGCAGTACTTC,CASSVQGAGYEQYF,-,TRBV2,TRBJ2-7,-
TGTGCCAGCAGCCCACCGGGACAGGTCTACGAGCAGTACTTC,CASSPPGQVYEQYF,-,TRBV7-9,TRBJ2-7,TRBD1
TGCGCCAGCAGCTTAGCTGCTACAACCGGGACAGGGAAGTCCGGGGAGCTGTTTTTT,CASSLAATTGTGKSGELFF,-,TRBV5-1,TRBJ2-2,TRBD1
TGTGCCAGTAGTATCCGGGGGGAGCGGGGCGTTTGGGAGCAGTTCTTC,CASSIRGERGVWEQFF,-,TRBV19,TRBJ2-1,TRBD2